Presented here are 15 T cell receptor beta chains from one specimen sequenced in a study of cytomegalovirus exposure and HLA in healthy donors. Primers: 60 Vbeta forward and 13 Jbeta reverse. This table comes from immunoSEQ multiplex PCR, and its TCRdb copy is limited to in-frame clones, with some not included. The repertoire table contains 100,000 to 150,000 clones. Sequencing input: PBMCs. The receptor source for this set is a man between 18 and 35 years old in good health and CMV-seronegative.

The chain has TRBV5-1 and TRBJ2-7, with TRBD2 matching over 7 bases. The V gene's germline CDR1 is SGHRS and CDR2 YFSETQ. The V gene end was trimmed by 2 bases and the J gene end by 5 bases; junction bases not matched to a gene: 4. This CDR3 region has 13 residues. As DNA, the CDR3 is TGCGCCAGCAGCTTCCAGGGAGGGAACGAGCAGTACTTC. This gives the protein CASSFQGGNEQYF.

This rearrangement joins TRBV7-9 to TRBJ1-2; perhaps TRBD1 as D (6 bases). V shed 5 bases and J shed 4 bases, with 20 bases lying between them. Germline V gives CDR1 SEHNR, CDR2 FQNEAQ (reference sequence). The CDR3 length is 16 residues. The chain's CDR3 is CASSPTPDRTSYGYTF. DNA of the CDR3: TGTGCCAGCAGCCCGACTCCGGACAGAACCTCCTATGGCTACACCTTC.

V usage is TRBV5-1 and J usage is TRBJ1-2, with 10 bases fitting TRBD1. Per germline, CDR1 SGHRS and CDR2 YFSETQ. This CDR3 has 14 residues. Trimming at V came to 4 bases and at J to 2 bases, leaving 2 bases not matched to a gene. For the CDR3, the DNA is TGCGCCAGCAGCCGGGGACAGGGGAACTATGGCTACACCTTC. It yields the protein CASSRGQGNYGYTF.

The CDR3 region has the DNA TGTGCCAGCAGCTCCGCCTCGACAGGCCCCCTCTCTGGGGCCAACGTCCTGACTTTC. Translation gives CASSSASTGPLSGANVLTF. The chain has TRBV5-6 and TRBJ2-6, with a possible D match to TRBD1 (6 bases). The V end lost 3 bases, the J end lost 0 bases, and 19 bases lay between the germline ends. CDR3 length: 19 residues. Germline CDR1 reads SGHDT; CDR2 reads YYEEEE.

The chain carries TRBV6-1 and TRBJ1-1; TRBD1 aligns across 8 bases. Germline V gene data show CDR1 as MNHNS and CDR2 as SASEGT. J lost 7 bases, V lost 5 bases, and 9 bases had no gene match. This CDR3 has 14 amino acids. This chain's CDR3 is CASSKGTGRYEAFF. CDR3 coding DNA: TGTGCCAGCAGTAAGGGGACAGGCCGATATGAAGCTTTCTTT.

The chain carries TRBV5-1 and TRBJ2-5; TRBD2 matches 12 bases. The CDR3 spans 16 residues. Germline V lookup: CDR1 SGHRS, CDR2 YFSETQ. The V and J ends lost 4 bases and 4 bases, in that order; junction bases with no gene match: 8. The CDR3 coding sequence is TGCGCCAGCAGCCTAAGGACTAGCGGGAAGGTAGAGACCCAGTACTTC. It is translated as CASSLRTSGKVETQYF.

The chain carries TRBV19 and TRBJ2-1; the match to TRBD1 covers 9 bases. The CDR3 consists of 16 residues. The V gene end was trimmed by 7 bases and the J gene end by 6 bases; junction bases not matched to a gene: 13. The V gene's germline CDR1 is LNHDA and CDR2 SQIVND (reference sequence). This CDR3 is CASNPGTGITGNEQFF. Written as DNA, the CDR3 is TGTGCCAGTAATCCCGGGACAGGGATTACGGGCAATGAGCAGTTCTTC.

The V call is TRBV9, the J call TRBJ1-2, with D tentatively TRBD1 (5 bases). V shed 4 bases and J shed 4 bases, with 11 bases lying between them. The CDR3 is made up of 13 amino acids. Germline CDR1 SGDLS, CDR2 YYNGEE. The chain's CDR3 is CASSLTGVYGYTF. The CDR3 region has the DNA TGTGCCAGCAGCTTAACGGGGGTCTATGGCTACACCTTC.

CDR3 sequence (DNA): TGTGCCAGCAGTAAGCCGGGGGACCAAGAGACCCAGTACTTC. This encodes CASSKPGDQETQYF. The rearrangement uses TRBV7-9 and TRBJ2-5, with a weak D call TRBD2 (6 bases). Trimming stripped 6 bases from V and 0 bases from J, with 11 bases between. The germline CDR1 and CDR2 sequences are SEHNR and FQNEAQ (reference sequence). This CDR3 has 14 amino acids.

V usage is TRBV5-1 and J usage is TRBJ2-1; TRBD2 matches 7 bases. Germline V gene sequence: CDR1 SGHRS, CDR2 YFSETQ. This CDR3 contains 15 residues. Unmatched junction bases numbered 7, after V lost 7 bases and J lost 0 bases. The CDR3, as DNA: TGCGCCAGCTTGGGGGGGGTGGGCTCCTACAATGAGCAGTTCTTC. This sequence encodes CASLGGVGSYNEQFF.

The rearrangement links TRBV5-1 to TRBJ1-1; the D gene is possibly TRBD1 (5 bases). CDR3 size: 16 residues. Trimming removed 5 bases from V and 3 bases from J, with 20 bases in between. Germline CDR1 and CDR2: SGHRS and YFSETQ. CDR3 bases: TGCGCCAGCAGAGTACTAGCGGGAGGGGCGTACACTGAAGCTTTCTTT. Its protein product is CASRVLAGGAYTEAFF.

The chain is built from TRBV19 and TRBJ2-3; tentative D call: TRBD1 (5 bases). Trimming stripped 0 bases from V and 1 base from J, with 11 bases between. Germline loops: CDR1 LNHDA, CDR2 SQIVND (reference sequence). The CDR3 spans 16 residues. Written as DNA, the CDR3 is TGTGCCAGTAGTATAGATGCAGGGATGGGCACAGATACGCAGTATTTT. It is translated as CASSIDAGMGTDTQYF.

This chain uses TRBV19 with TRBJ1-2; 9 bases map to TRBD1. The V segment lost 5 bases and the J segment 7 bases; nucleotides outside the gene matches: 17. The CDR3 contains 17 residues. The germline CDR1 and CDR2 sequences are LNHDA and SQIVND (reference sequence). CDR3 in amino acids: CASSVPGTGSGSSGYTF. Here the CDR3 DNA reads TGTGCCAGTAGTGTGCCAGGGACAGGGTCCGGGAGCAGTGGCTACACCTTC.

This chain links TRBV29-1 with TRBJ2-6, with a weak D call TRBD2 (5 bases). The V and J ends lost 0 bases and 4 bases respectively, with 13 bases between them. CDR3 size: 16 residues. CDR1 SQVTM and CDR2 ANQGSEA come from the germline V gene. CDR3 protein: CSVEDPVRGGANVLTF. The CDR3 DNA sequence: TGCAGCGTTGAAGATCCCGTTCGGGGAGGGGCCAACGTCCTGACTTTC.

The chain links TRBV9 to TRBJ2-1; 8 bases agree with TRBD2. The trim removed 0 bases at V and 9 bases at J, leaving 2 bases unmatched. Germline lookup yields CDR1 SGDLS and CDR2 YYNGEE. The CDR3 totals 13 residues. The CDR3 DNA reads TGTGCCAGCAGCGTAGGAGCGGGAGTTGAGCAGTTCTTC. This encodes CASSVGAGVEQFF.